This note documents a single T cell receptor (beta chain) sequence. No antigen is known for it. Amplification used 60 Vbeta primers and 13 Jbeta primers. Method: immunoSEQ multiplex PCR; TCRdb's copy keeps in-frame clones and lacks some. The data contain roughly 150,000 clones, about 85% of them singletons. The germline gives CDR1 SGHKS, CDR2 YYEKEE (reference sequence). The length of the CDR3 is 10 residues. Between the trimmed V and J ends, which lost 4 bases and 10 bases, there was a span of 8 bases. The record originates from a study of cytomegalovirus exposure and HLA in healthy donors. Study-wide results and limits: Several of the most significant clusters were apparently associated with common viral pathogens in a later analysis.

Participants comprised healthy donors of bone marrow. V and J are TRBV5-5 and TRBJ1-1; no clear D. The specimen sequenced was PBMCs. This clonotype originated in a man between 25 and 39 years old in good health and CMV-seropositive. The CDR3 DNA sequence: TGTGCCAGCAGCGGCTTACGAGCTTTCTTT. Residues: CASSGLRAFF.